The next 20 T cell receptor beta chains were all read from a single sample in a study of regulatory T cells in long-lasting Graves disease. Building the TCR beta libraries relied on iRepertoire HTBI primers, and CDR3 regions underwent Arm-PCR. One entry per CDR3 protein, called by TCRdb with MiXCR from the multiplex PCR reads. Here the sample spans under 450,000 distinct CDR3 sequences, 15% to 20% being singletons. Noted time point: newly diagnosed GD, antithyroid drugs for less than 3 months. Extracted RNA from PBMCs served as the source of the TCR library. This sample also appeared in a second study, on T cells in Graves' hyperthyroidism and ophthalmopathy.

Source: peripheral blood mononuclear cells (PBMCs), taken at new diagnosis, from a patient treated with antithyroid drugs. The receptors were sampled from a woman aged 18-30 years with Graves disease.

The gene calls are TRBV27 and TRBJ2-5, with TRBD2 matching over 9 bases. V dropped 6 bases and J dropped 2; count of bases not matched to a gene: 10. This CDR3 spans 16 amino acids. In germline, CDR1 is MNHEY, CDR2 SMNVEV (reference sequence). CDR3 loop: CASSPGDLAGQETQYF. The CDR3 coding sequence is TGTGCCAGCAGCCCAGGGGATCTAGCGGGACAAGAGACCCAGTACTTC.

The table lists this clonotype with a count of one. The rearrangement links TRBV9 to TRBJ2-3, with a weak D call TRBD1 (5 bases). There are 13 residues in the CDR3. Germline V gene lookup returns CDR1 SGDLS and CDR2 YYNGEE. The V end was cut by 0 bases, the J end by 10 bases, with 12 bases between. The CDR3 DNA reads TGTGCCAGCAGCGTAGGGTCGACAGAGGCGCAGTATTTT. Residues: CASSVGSTEAQYF. The full variable domain, with the rest looked up from reference TRBV9 and TRBJ2-3, is DSGVTQTPKHLITATGQRVTLRCSPRSGDLSVYWYQQSLDQGLQFLIQYYNGEERAKGNILERFSAQQFPDLHSELNLSSLELGDSALYFCASSVGSTEAQYFGPGTRLTVL.

The V call is TRBV6-4, the J call TRBJ1-1; D might be TRBD1 (6 bases). The germline V gene encodes CDR1 MRHNA and CDR2 SNTAGT. The CDR3 covers 15 residues. Between the trimmed V and J ends, which lost 2 bases and 6 bases, there was a span of 16 bases. CDR3 sequence reads: CASSDEWGAGSEAFF. The CDR3 region has the DNA TGTGCCAGCAGTGACGAATGGGGGGCAGGCTCTGAAGCTTTCTTT.

This clonotype was counted a few times. This chain connects TRBV12-3 or TRBV12-4 to TRBJ2-1; D unresolved. The CDR3 extends over 15 amino acids. V was clipped by 3 bases and J by 0 bases, with 9 bases between them. CDR3 sequence: CASSFRSSSYNEQFF. CDR3 nucleotides: TGTGCCAGCAGTTTCCGCTCAAGCTCCTACAATGAGCAGTTCTTC.

The rearrangement uses TRBV27 and TRBJ1-4; D call uncertain. Germline V CDR1 and CDR2: MNHEY, SMNVEV (reference sequence). This CDR3 comprises 14 residues. Trimming cost V 6 bases and J 3 bases, with 11 bases left between them. Here the CDR3 DNA reads TGTGCCAGCAGAGCTAATGTAGCTAATGAAAAACTGTTTTTT. This translates into CASRANVANEKLFF.

This clonotype was seen repeatedly, ten times or more. The chain carries TRBV6-2 or TRBV6-3 and TRBJ2-2, with D unresolved. V lost 0 bases and J lost 4, with 9 bases in between. The CDR3 runs to 15 residues. Germline assignment: CDR1 MNHEY and CDR2 SVGEGT. DNA of the CDR3: TGTGCCAGCAGTTACTCGCCAGCCGTCACCGGGGAGCTGTTTTTT. Protein: CASSYSPAVTGELFF.

The genes are TRBV28 and TRBJ1-3; tentative D call: TRBD1 (6 bases). V was pared by 3 bases and J by 16 bases, with 13 bases between. This CDR3 contains 11 residues. Germline V gene lookup returns CDR1 MDHEN and CDR2 SYDVKM. In DNA form, the CDR3 reads TGTGCCAGCAGTTTTGGACAGCAAAGGTATTTT. Its protein is CASSFGQQRYF.

Only a few counts were recorded for this clonotype. The V call is TRBV7-2, the J call TRBJ2-7; no clear D. The germline V and J ends were trimmed by 0 bases and 3 bases, with 6 bases remaining between them. This CDR3 contains 13 residues. Germline loops: CDR1 SGHTA, CDR2 FQGNSA. CDR3: CASSLADGYEQYF. As DNA, the CDR3 is TGTGCCAGCAGCTTAGCAGACGGCTACGAGCAGTACTTC.

The rearrangement links TRBV5-1 to TRBJ1-4, with a possible D match to TRBD1 (5 bases). V lost 2 bases and J lost 7, with 12 bases in between. The CDR3 loop spans 14 amino acids. From germline, CDR1 is SGHRS and CDR2 YFSETQ. CDR3 residues: CASSFIPGGEKLFF. As DNA, the CDR3 is TGCGCCAGCAGCTTTATTCCGGGGGGTGAAAAACTGTTTTTT.

This clonotype was seen many times. The rearrangement joins TRBV18 to TRBJ1-2, with no clear D. CDR1 is KGHSH and CDR2 is LQKENI in the germline V gene. Trimming removed 4 bases at V and 2 bases at J, with 14 bases between. This CDR3 comprises 15 residues. The CDR3 bases are TGTGCCAGCTCACGAGGCGGACGGATGAACTATGGCTACACCTTC. This gives the protein CASSRGGRMNYGYTF.

This clonotype was seen more than once but under ten times. The V call is TRBV2, the J call TRBJ1-6; no clear D gene. CDR1 and CDR2 (germline): SNHLY, FYNNEI. V lost 6 bases to trimming and J lost 0 bases, with 12 bases between them. The CDR3 runs 16 residues. CDR3 sequence reads: CASRRQISSYNSPLHF. CDR3 DNA: TGTGCCAGCAGGAGACAAATTAGCTCCTATAATTCACCCCTCCACTTT.

The chain has TRBV7-9 and TRBJ1-6, with D unclear. V was trimmed by 5 bases and J by 9 bases, leaving 2 bases between them. This CDR3 has 10 amino acids. Looked up from germline, CDR1 is SEHNR and CDR2 is FQNEAQ (reference sequence). CDR3 DNA sequence: TGTGCCAGCAGCCTTTCACCCCTCCACTTT. It yields the protein CASSLSPLHF.

Ten or more counts support this clonotype. The chain has TRBV24-1 and TRBJ2-7; D unresolved. Trimming took off 4 bases at V and 0 bases at J, with 6 bases between the two ends. CDR3 length: 13 amino acids. Germline V gene lookup returns CDR1 KGHDR and CDR2 SFDVKD. The DNA of the CDR3 is TGTGCCACCAGTGACCCTAGCTCCTACGAGCAGTACTTC. The encoded protein is CATSDPSSYEQYF.

The chain combines TRBV5-1 with TRBJ1-2; D perhaps matches TRBD1 (6 bases). Trimming left V 2 bases short and J 4 bases short, with 12 bases between. The CDR3 is 14 amino acids. Germline values: CDR1 SGHRS, CDR2 YFSETQ. The CDR3 region is CASSLLGASYGYTF. Here the CDR3 DNA reads TGCGCCAGCAGCTTACTGGGGGCAAGCTATGGCTACACCTTC.

V is TRBV10-1 and J is TRBJ1-5, with D maybe TRBD1 (6 bases). Trimming left V 3 bases short and J 6 bases short, with 18 bases between. Germline V CDR1 and CDR2: WNHNN, SYGVQD (reference sequence). The CDR3 contains 16 residues. The CDR3 bases are TGCGCCAGCAGTGAAGCAGGGGTAGAGGCTACTCAGCCCCAGCATTTT. Translation: CASSEAGVEATQPQHF.

This clonotype was seen just once. V usage is TRBV15 and J usage is TRBJ1-3; D not certain. Per germline, CDR1 LNHNV and CDR2 YYDKDF (reference sequence). The V gene lost 3 bases and the J gene lost 5 bases, with 8 bases spanning the gap. The CDR3 is 13 residues long. The CDR3 DNA is TGTGCCACCAGCAGTGACCTTCGAAACACCATATATTTT. This gives the protein CATSSDLRNTIYF.

The chain recombines TRBV2 with TRBJ1-4; D remains unclear. The length of the CDR3 is 14 residues. Germline assignment: CDR1 SNHLY and CDR2 FYNNEI. With 3 bases removed from V and 3 bases from J, the gap between germline ends came to 8 bases. The CDR3 DNA is TGTGCCAGCAGTGAGCGGGATTCTAATGAAAAACTGTTTTTT. Protein product: CASSERDSNEKLFF.

This clonotype was seen repeatedly, ten times or more. V gene TRBV11-2 combines with J gene TRBJ1-2; perhaps TRBD1 as D (5 bases). Germline loops: CDR1 SGHAT, CDR2 FQNNGV. V was shortened by 5 bases and J by 4 bases, with 14 bases between the two germline ends. This CDR3 comprises 14 residues. The CDR3 DNA follows: TGTGCCAGCAGCGTCTCAGGGATCGGCTATGGCTACACCTTC. This sequence encodes CASSVSGIGYGYTF.

As regards this clonotype: This sequence is one base from a far larger clone and is likely a read error. V and J are TRBV30 and TRBJ2-1; D ambiguous. CDR1 GTSNPN and CDR2 SVGIG come from the germline V gene (reference sequence). V lost 3 bases, J lost 10 bases, and 13 bases lay in between. The CDR3 consists of 12 residues. In nucleotides, the CDR3 is TGTGCCTGGAGCGACCAACAATACGAGCAGTTCTTC. Amino acids: CAWSDQQYEQFF.

This clonotype occurred a few times. This chain links TRBV20-1 with TRBJ2-7, with 8 bases matching TRBD2. The CDR3 consists of 14 residues. The V gene end was trimmed by 1 base and the J gene end by 1 base; junction bases not matched to a gene: 3. The germline gives CDR1 DFQATT, CDR2 SNEGSKA (reference sequence). CDR3 sequence reads: CSARVAGGSYEQYF. DNA of the CDR3: TGCAGTGCTAGAGTGGCGGGGGGTTCCTACGAGCAGTACTTC.